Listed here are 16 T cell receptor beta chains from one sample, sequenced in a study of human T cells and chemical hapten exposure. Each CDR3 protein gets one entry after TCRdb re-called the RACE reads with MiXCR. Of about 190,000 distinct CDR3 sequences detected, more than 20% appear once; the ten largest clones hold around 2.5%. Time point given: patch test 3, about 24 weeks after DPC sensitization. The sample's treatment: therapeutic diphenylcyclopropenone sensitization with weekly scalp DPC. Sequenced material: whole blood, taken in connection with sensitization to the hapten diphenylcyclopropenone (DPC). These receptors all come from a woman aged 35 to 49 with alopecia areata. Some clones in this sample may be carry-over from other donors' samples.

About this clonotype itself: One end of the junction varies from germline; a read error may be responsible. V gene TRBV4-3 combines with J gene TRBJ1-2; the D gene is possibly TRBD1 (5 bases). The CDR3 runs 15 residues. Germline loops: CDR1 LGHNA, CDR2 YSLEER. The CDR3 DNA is TGTGCCAGCAGCCCACTCCCAGGGACCCACTATGGCTACACCTTC. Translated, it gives CASSPLPGTHYGYTF.

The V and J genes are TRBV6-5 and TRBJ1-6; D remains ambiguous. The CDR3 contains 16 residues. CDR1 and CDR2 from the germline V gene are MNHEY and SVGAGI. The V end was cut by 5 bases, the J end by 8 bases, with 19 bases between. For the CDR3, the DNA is TGTGCCAGCAGTCTCAGACTCTGGGGTATGGATTCACCCCTCCACTTT. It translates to CASSLRLWGMDSPLHF.

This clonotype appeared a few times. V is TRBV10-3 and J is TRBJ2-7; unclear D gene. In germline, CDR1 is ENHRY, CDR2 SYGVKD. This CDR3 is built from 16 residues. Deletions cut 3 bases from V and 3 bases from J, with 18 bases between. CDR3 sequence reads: CAISDPIVRSLYEQYF. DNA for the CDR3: TGTGCCATCAGTGATCCTATAGTAAGGTCCCTCTACGAGCAGTACTTC.

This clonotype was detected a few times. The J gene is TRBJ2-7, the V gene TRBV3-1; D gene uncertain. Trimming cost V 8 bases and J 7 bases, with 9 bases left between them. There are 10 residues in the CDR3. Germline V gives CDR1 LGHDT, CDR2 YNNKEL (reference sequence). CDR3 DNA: TGTGCCAGCGGGTCGAGGGAGCAGTACTTC. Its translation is CASGSREQYF.

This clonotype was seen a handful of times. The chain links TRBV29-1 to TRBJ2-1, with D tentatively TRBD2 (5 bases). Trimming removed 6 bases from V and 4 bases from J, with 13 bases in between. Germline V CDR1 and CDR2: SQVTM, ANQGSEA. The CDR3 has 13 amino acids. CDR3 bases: TGCAGCGTGGAGGAACTACAATACAATGAGCAGTTCTTC. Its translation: CSVEELQYNEQFF.

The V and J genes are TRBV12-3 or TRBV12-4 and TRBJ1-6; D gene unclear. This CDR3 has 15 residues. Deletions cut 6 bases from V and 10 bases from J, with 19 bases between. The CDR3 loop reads CASSRRRSMGSPLHF. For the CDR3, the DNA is TGTGCCAGCAGCCGGAGACGGAGCATGGGATCACCCCTCCACTTT.

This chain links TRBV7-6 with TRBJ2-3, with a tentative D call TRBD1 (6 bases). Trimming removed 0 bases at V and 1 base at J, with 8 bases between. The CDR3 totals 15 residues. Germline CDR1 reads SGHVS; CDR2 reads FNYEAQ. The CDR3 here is CASSLASGGTDTQYF. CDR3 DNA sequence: TGTGCCAGCAGCTTAGCGTCAGGGGGCACAGATACGCAGTATTTT. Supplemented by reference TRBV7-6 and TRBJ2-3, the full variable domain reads GAGVSQSPRYKVTKRGQDVALRCDPISGHVSLYWYRQALGQGPEFLTYFNYEAQQDKSGLPNDRFSAERPEGSISTLTIQRTEQRDSAMYRCASSLASGGTDTQYFGPGTRLTVL.

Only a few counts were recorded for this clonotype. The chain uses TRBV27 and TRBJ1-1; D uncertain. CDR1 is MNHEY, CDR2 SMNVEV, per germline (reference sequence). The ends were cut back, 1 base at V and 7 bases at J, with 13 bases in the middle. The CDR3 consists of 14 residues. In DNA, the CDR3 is TGTGCCAGCAGTTTATTCGACCTAGCGAGTGAAGCTTTCTTT. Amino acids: CASSLFDLASEAFF.

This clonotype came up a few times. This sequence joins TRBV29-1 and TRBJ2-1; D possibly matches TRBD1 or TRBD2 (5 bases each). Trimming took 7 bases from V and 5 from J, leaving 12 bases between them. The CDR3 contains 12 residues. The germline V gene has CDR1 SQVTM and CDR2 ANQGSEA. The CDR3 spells CSAAQGDNEQFF. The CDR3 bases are TGCAGCGCGGCCCAGGGAGACAATGAGCAGTTCTTC.

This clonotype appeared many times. The CDR3 loop reads CSASEDYHSYEQYF. CDR3 DNA sequence: TGCAGTGCTAGCGAGGACTACCACTCCTACGAGCAGTACTTC. This chain uses TRBV20-1 with TRBJ2-7; D might be TRBD2 (6 bases). From germline, CDR1 is DFQATT and CDR2 SNEGSKA (reference sequence). This CDR3 has 14 residues. Trimming pared 3 bases from V and 0 bases from J, leaving 12 bases between.

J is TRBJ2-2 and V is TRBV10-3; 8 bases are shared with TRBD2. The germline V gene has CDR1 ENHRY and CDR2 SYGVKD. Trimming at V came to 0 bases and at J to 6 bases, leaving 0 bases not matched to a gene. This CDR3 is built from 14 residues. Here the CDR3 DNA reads TGTGCCATCAGTGAGTCGACTAGCGCCGGGGAGCTGTTTTTT. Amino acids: CAISESTSAGELFF.

CDR3 region: CAGCHYEQYF. The CDR3 DNA is TGCGCCGGATGTCATTACGAGCAGTACTTC. The J gene is TRBJ2-7, the V gene TRBV5-1; D uncertain. Germline CDR1 reads SGHRS; CDR2 reads YFSETQ. The ends were cut back, 10 bases at V and 4 bases at J, with 9 bases in the middle. CDR3 length equals 10 residues.

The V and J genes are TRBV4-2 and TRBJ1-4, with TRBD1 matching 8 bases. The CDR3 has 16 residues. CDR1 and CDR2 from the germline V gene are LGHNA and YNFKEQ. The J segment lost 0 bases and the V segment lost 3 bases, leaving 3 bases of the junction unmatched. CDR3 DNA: TGTGCCAGCAGCCAGACAGGGGTAGCAACTAATGAAAAACTGTTTTTT. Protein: CASSQTGVATNEKLFF.

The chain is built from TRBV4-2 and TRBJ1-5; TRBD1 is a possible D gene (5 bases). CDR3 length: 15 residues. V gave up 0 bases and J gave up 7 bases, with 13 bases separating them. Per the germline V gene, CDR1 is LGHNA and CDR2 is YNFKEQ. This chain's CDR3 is CASSQEAGGAQPQHF. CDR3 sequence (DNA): TGTGCCAGCAGCCAAGAGGCAGGCGGGGCGCAGCCCCAGCATTTT.

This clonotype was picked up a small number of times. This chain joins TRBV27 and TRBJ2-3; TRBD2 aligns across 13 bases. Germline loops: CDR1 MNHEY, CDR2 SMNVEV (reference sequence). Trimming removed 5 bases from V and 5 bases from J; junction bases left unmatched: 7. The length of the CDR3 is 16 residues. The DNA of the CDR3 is TGTGCCAGCAGTCCGCCGGGACTAGCGGGACGAGATACGCAGTATTTT. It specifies CASSPPGLAGRDTQYF.

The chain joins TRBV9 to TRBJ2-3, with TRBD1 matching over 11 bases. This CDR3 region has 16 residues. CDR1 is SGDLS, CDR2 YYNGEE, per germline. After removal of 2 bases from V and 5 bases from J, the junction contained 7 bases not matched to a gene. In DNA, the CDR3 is TGTGCCAGCAGCGTCCGGACAGGGGGCCTGGGAGATACGCAGTATTTT. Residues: CASSVRTGGLGDTQYF.